These T cell receptor beta chains were read from a single sample in a study of monozygotic twins with cystic fibrosis. Measured with immunoSEQ multiplex PCR; TCRdb has only the in-frame clones, and not every one. The sample shows 9,500 or so clones, 97% to 99% of them seen only once. The source material was blood. The origin of the receptors is a girl aged 2-10 years with cystic fibrosis. Each CDR3 is given with its conserved first and last residue.

>TRBJ1-1|TRBV5-1
CASSPQGNTEAFF
>TRBJ2-7|TRBV7-8
CASSLGVSYEQYF
>TRBJ2-1|TRBV5-1
CASSLARVLAGGNEQFF
>TRBJ2-3|TRBV2
CARASSNSGTPTQYF
>TRBJ1-4|TRBV7-9
CASSSPGTGNEKLFF
>TRBJ2-1|TRBV18
CASSPGGQGARNEQFF
>TRBJ2-3|TRBV5-4
CASSGNREKSFQDTQYF
>TRBJ2-2|TRBV29-1
CSVEDWKNTGELFF
>TRBJ2-7|TRBV6-5
CASSYIGLRGSGEQYF
>TRBJ2-2|TRBV7-3
CASGASGDTGELFF
>TRBJ1-2|TRBV27
CASSPSGGEITNGYTF
>TRBJ1-2|TRBV28
CASSLRGGPRGYTF
>TRBJ1-1|TRBV4-3
CASSQGQGTRGVTEAFF
>TRBJ2-2|TRBV2
CASSDDVSTGELFF
>TRBJ1-5|TRBV6-6
CASRGPGLGDKQPQHF
>TRBJ2-1|TRBV9
CASSVGIDYEQFF
>TRBJ2-5|TRBV4-2
CASSLGLQETQYF
>TRBJ1-5|TRBV11-2
CASSLGRGVSSNQPQHF
>TRBJ1-1|TRBV5-1
CASSLEAGVGTEAFF
>TRBJ2-7|TRBV18
CASSPNHGSRDRSYEQYF
>TRBJ2-7|TRBV7-6
CASSLGTGGASYEQYF
>TRBJ2-1|TRBV10-2
CASSETPGGKSYNEQFF
>TRBJ2-1|TRBV10-3
CAIRLAGVGEQFF